The 2 T cell receptor beta chains reported below all come from one sample, sequenced in a study of CD8+ T cells in alopecia areata. Sequencing templates came from extracted RNA that was reverse transcribed into cDNA. Here immunoSEQ multiplex PCR was the method, and the copy in TCRdb shows in-frame clones only, minus some. The sample has some 200,000 clones, around three fifths seen once. Sequencing input: CD8+ T cells sorted from blood. These receptors all stem from a human donor in good health.

The rearrangement joins TRBV27 to TRBJ2-1; TRBD1 matches 8 bases. With 10 bases clipped from V and 6 bases from J, the junction kept 14 bases outside the gene matches. This CDR3 has 15 residues. From germline, CDR1 is MNHEY and CDR2 SMNVEV (reference sequence). The CDR3 sequence: CATRRGQGAFNEQFF. The DNA for the CDR3 is TGTGCCACCAGGAGGGGGCAGGGGGCTTTCAATGAGCAGTTCTTC.

DNA of the CDR3: TGTGCCAGCAGTTTGTCGGATTGGAGGGAGCAGTACTTC. This translates into CASSLSDWREQYF. The chain couples TRBV27 to TRBJ2-7; D possibly corresponds to TRBD2 (5 bases). This CDR3 region has 13 residues. V dropped 3 bases and J dropped 7 bases, with 13 bases sitting between them. Looked up from germline, CDR1 is MNHEY and CDR2 is SMNVEV (reference sequence).